This T cell receptor (beta chain) originates from a study of identical twins (dated by TCRdb to the mid-2010s). With respect to the entire study: To test whether fetal clonotypes persist, the study used deep sequencing on TCR alpha and beta repertoires from monozygotic twins, unrelated adults of various ages, and cord blood. Replicate twin experiments were performed at different times using different library preparation protocols to rule out contamination.

Only healthy Caucasian donors were included. Three pairs of female monozygotic twins, all aged roughly 18 to 29 years, were included in the twin cohort. Positive isolation kits from Invitrogen were used to isolate the CD4+ and CD8+ T cell populations. Paper-wide results and their limitations: Abundant cord blood beta clonotypes carried fewer insertions; young adult naive repertoires showed a weaker similar trend, while memory repertoires showed none. Zero-insertion analyses could be partly confounded by invariant T cells such as MAIT and iNKT, although diverse VJ usage argued against such confounding for most clonotypes. Compared with coincidental sharing between unrelated individuals, out-of-frame TCR alpha sequences shared between twins had an excess of sequences with low generation probability. In monozygotic twins, out-of-frame TCR alpha sharing was systematically underestimated by recombination models, although the models agreed with sharing between unrelated individuals. Conclusions relied on cross-sectional statistical analysis, since the same donors could not be followed over many years. The excess sharing between twins in beta out-of-frame sequences was weaker because fewer shared sequences reduced the signal-to-noise ratio.

The library was made by 5' RACE. For sequencing, an Illumina HiSeq 2000 was employed. Template switching introduced a universal primer binding site; the final cDNA contained a unique molecular identifier, enabling accurate counting of TCR cDNA molecules. Specific primers in the conserved constant-segment region were used to synthesize first-strand cDNA for TCR alpha and beta chains. To control for contamination, every cDNA library carried two barcodes: a SMART-Mk sample barcode plus Illumina barcodes. TruSeq adapter sequences along with Illumina sample barcodes were introduced in two successive PCR steps. The TCR alpha and beta cDNA libraries were sequenced on the Illumina HiSeq platform using custom primers. The authors' analysis ran thus. MiGEC processed the raw reads to extract unique molecular identifiers, while MiXCR was used to determine the CDR3 positions. For each individual, recombination models were inferred using an EM algorithm with the repgenHMM and IGoR tools. Shared clonotypes were analyzed with the tcR package in R, and sharing was normalized by the product of cloneset sizes. To study raw recombination free of thymic and clonal selection effects, out-of-frame nonproductive sequences were analyzed. In-frame beta chains were kept once TCRdb had trimmed the public reads at Q25 with fastp and called clones with MiXCR. Records with the same CDR3 protein are collapsed into one entry carrying the most frequent genes and DNA. TCRdb, not the original authors, processed these V and J calls. This sample gives just over 500,000 distinct CDR3 sequences in total; less than 25% of them show up just once. Jointly, the top ten make up about 0.91% of the sample.

Concerning this clonotype itself: Its antigen specificity is not known. There are no base qualities to consult, and no much larger clone falls within one base.

Trimming at the junction amounts to 0 bases on V and 5 bases on J, and the germline ends lie 11 bases apart. The germline V gene gives CDR1 as MNHEY and CDR2 as SVGEGT. The CDR3 measures 15 amino acids from cysteine to phenylalanine. The CDR3 DNA has 45 bases and is translated from base 1. These same data were also listed under a study on T cells expressing NK-cell markers. That second report states: Three sorted T-cell subsets (CD3+CD56+NKG2C+, CD3+CD56+NKG2C- and CD3+CD56-NKG2C+) from fewer than 10 donors had their TCR beta-chain repertoires profiled. Among the eight sequenced donors, seven were HCMV-seropositive and one was HCMV-seronegative. To restrict sorting to alphabetaTCR-expressing T cells, an anti-gammadeltaTCR antibody was added in several experiments. In several donors, the dominant CD3+CD56+NKG2C+ clonotypes were found to rank among the top 10 CD8+ clonotypes and to make up about 1.0-7.5% of CD8+ T cells. Those dominant clonotypes were again the most abundant among CD3+CD56-NKG2C+ cells in a handful of donors, at roughly 28.3-60.1%. It remained unclear whether the expanded NKG2C-expressing T cell clones were specific for HCMV antigens. All eight donors whose samples were sequenced were randomly selected healthy volunteers, three of them men and five women. HCMV-specific IgG was detected in serum with a commercial ELISA kit to determine HCMV serostatus. Reads were demultiplexed and grouped by UMI with MIGEC, and clonotypes were assembled and quantified with MiTCR. To exclude erroneous sequences, any TCR cDNA sequence not supported by at least two reads was discarded. Downstream repertoire analysis used the tcR package, and clonotypes were matched across fractions by CDR3 nucleotide sequence plus V segment. VDJmatch was used to annotate antigen specificity against VDJdb, with one amino acid substitution allowed in CDR3.

The sequence joins TRBV6-2 or TRBV6-3 to TRBJ2-1; tentative D gene TRBD1, with 5 bases matching. The receptor was derived from a young woman in good health. The sequenced material came from CD4+ T cells sorted from blood. The CDR3 amino acid sequence is: CASSYSISGNNEQFF. The DNA is TGTGCCAGCAGTTACTCGATCTCAGGGAACAATGAGCAGTTCTTC.